Presented here are 6 T cell receptor beta chains from one specimen sequenced in a study of breast tumors, draining lymph nodes, adjacent tissues. TCRdb recomputed calls from the multiplex PCR reads with MiXCR, one row per CDR3 protein. The sample records approximately 130,000 distinct CDR3 sequences, less than 25% being singletons. Breast cancer patients provided tissue from their axillary draining lymph nodes. The sequencing input was axillary lymph node tissue. The receptor set was obtained from a female donor with breast cancer. Some clones in this sample may be carry-over from other donors' samples.

The chain is built from TRBV7-2 and TRBJ2-7, with 12 bases fitting TRBD1. The CDR3 runs 16 residues. The V gene end was trimmed by 5 bases and the J gene end by 9 bases; junction bases not matched to a gene: 14. CDR1 and CDR2 (germline): SGHTA, FQGNSA. The DNA for the CDR3 is TGTGCCAGCAGCCGAACCCCCCCCCGGGACAGGGGGCGGCAGTACTTC. Translation: CASSRTPPRDRGRQYF.

This clonotype was seen many times. J is TRBJ2-7 and V is TRBV10-3; 10 nucleotides match TRBD2. This CDR3 spans 15 amino acids. CDR1 ENHRY and CDR2 SYGVKD come from the germline V gene. After removal of 5 bases from V and 5 bases from J, the junction contained 9 bases not matched to a gene. CDR3 sequence: CAISPRTSGPDEQYF. CDR3 DNA: TGTGCCATCAGTCCCCGGACTAGCGGACCTGACGAGCAGTACTTC.

This clonotype was detected ten times or more. The V gene is TRBV6-1, the J gene TRBJ2-3, with D perhaps TRBD1 (6 bases). The CDR3 is 14 residues long. The V and J ends lost 7 bases and 0 bases respectively, with 11 bases between them. Per germline, CDR1 MNHNS and CDR2 SASEGT. Here the CDR3 DNA reads TGTGCCAGCATTTACGACAGGAGCACAGATACGCAGTATTTT. This encodes CASIYDRSTDTQYF.

Points on this clonotype: A much larger clone differs from this one at a single base, so this may be a read error. The V call is TRBV20-1, the J call TRBJ1-5, with D tentatively TRBD1 (5 bases). CDR3 length: 13 residues. Germline assignment: CDR1 DFQATT and CDR2 SNEGSKA (reference sequence). CDR3 nucleotide sequence: TGCAGTGCCCCGGGACGGGAAAATCGGCCCCAGCATTTT. Translating it yields CSAPGRENRPQHF.

This clonotype was detected ten times or more. The chain combines TRBV27 with TRBJ2-7, with D possibly TRBD2 on 6 matching bases. V was clipped by 6 bases and J by 1 base, with 19 bases between them. This CDR3 region has 16 residues. CDR1 is MNHEY and CDR2 is SMNVEV in the germline V gene (reference sequence). The CDR3 is CASRPSGTGASYEQYF. The CDR3 nucleotides are TGTGCCAGCAGACCCTCCGGGACTGGCGCTTCCTACGAGCAGTACTTC.

For this clonotype: A much larger clone is a single base away; this may be a read error. The CDR3 DNA follows: TGTGCCGGCAGTGAAGCTGGCGGGAGGGCTTACGAGCAGTACTTC. This sequence encodes CAGSEAGGRAYEQYF. V and J are TRBV2 and TRBJ2-7, with 9 nucleotides matching TRBD2. Germline V CDR1 and CDR2: SNHLY, FYNNEI. The CDR3 extends over 15 amino acids.